Listed here are 26 T cell receptor beta chains from one sample, sequenced in a study of regulatory T cells in long-lasting Graves disease. CDR3-region Arm-PCR and iRepertoire HTBI primers produced the TCR beta libraries. TCRdb reprocessed the multiplex PCR reads with MiXCR, giving one entry per CDR3 protein. The sample carries roughly 500,000 distinct CDR3 sequences, approximately 15% recorded once. Time point given: newly diagnosed GD, antithyroid drugs for less than 3 months. PBMC-extracted RNA yielded the TCR library. These same data were also listed under a study on T cells in Graves' hyperthyroidism and ophthalmopathy.

The specimen was peripheral blood mononuclear cells (PBMCs), collected at new diagnosis, from a patient treated with antithyroid drugs. These receptors were taken from a man aged 30 to 45 with Graves disease.

This clonotype was observed many times. The rearrangement links TRBV11-1 to TRBJ2-7; TRBD2 matches 14 bases. After removal of 3 bases from V and 0 bases from J, the junction contained 7 bases not matched to a gene. CDR3 length: 18 residues. Per germline, CDR1 SGHAT and CDR2 FQDESV (reference sequence). The CDR3 bases are TGTGCCAGCAGCTTCGCCGGGACTAGCGGGAGTTCCTCCTACGAGCAGTACTTC. This encodes CASSFAGTSGSSSYEQYF.

This clonotype was observed many times. The CDR3 here is CASSYGGSASTDTQYF. The CDR3 DNA reads TGTGCCAGCAGCTACGGGGGTAGCGCTAGCACAGATACGCAGTATTTT. This chain connects TRBV7-3 to TRBJ2-3, with a weak D call TRBD2 (6 bases). The V gene's germline CDR1 is SGHTA and CDR2 FQGTGA. Deletions cut 4 bases from V and 0 bases from J, with 14 bases between. This CDR3 spans 16 amino acids.

The chain couples TRBV6-1 to TRBJ2-2, with D possibly matching TRBD2 (6 bases). Deletions cut 7 bases from V and 6 bases from J, with 15 bases between. The CDR3 length is 14 residues. Germline V gene sequence: CDR1 MNHNS, CDR2 SASEGT. In DNA, the CDR3 is TGTGCCAGCATGCTGCTGGGGGGAGCCGGGGAGCTGTTTTTT. Translating gives CASMLLGGAGELFF.

This clonotype has more than one count but fewer than ten. The V call is TRBV19, the J call TRBJ2-3, with 7 bases matching TRBD2. V was pared by 7 bases and J by 0 bases, with 4 bases of the junction left unmatched. Looked up from germline, CDR1 is LNHDA and CDR2 is SQIVND (reference sequence). The CDR3 sequence is 14 residues long. Here the CDR3 reads CASTSGDSTDTQYF. As DNA, the CDR3 is TGTGCCAGTACGAGCGGGGATAGCACAGATACGCAGTATTTT.

This clonotype was observed a handful of times. The chain links TRBV20-1 to TRBJ1-4; 10 nucleotides align to TRBD1. The junction had 7 bases not matched to a gene; V was cut back by 0 bases and J by 6 bases. Germline CDR1 is DFQATT and CDR2 is SNEGSKA (reference sequence). The CDR3 totals 16 residues. In DNA form, the CDR3 reads TGCAGTGCTAGAGATCTGTATGACAGGGGGCATGAAAAACTGTTTTTT. Its protein product is CSARDLYDRGHEKLFF.

This clonotype was observed at least ten times. The gene calls are TRBV14 and TRBJ2-5; D assignment may be TRBD1 or TRBD2 (5 bases each). The CDR3 spans 18 residues. Trimming took 9 bases from V and 4 from J, leaving 30 bases between them. Per germline, CDR1 SGHDN and CDR2 FVKESK. CDR3: CASFTWWFWGPRTETQYF. As DNA, the CDR3 is TGTGCCAGTTTCACGTGGTGGTTTTGGGGACCTCGAACAGAGACCCAGTACTTC.

This clonotype turned up a few times. The chain has TRBV10-2 and TRBJ1-2; D unresolved. Trimming pared 3 bases from V and 6 bases from J, leaving 20 bases between. Looked up from germline, CDR1 is WSHSY and CDR2 is SAAADI. The CDR3 runs to 16 residues. The CDR3 loop is CASSDGQGTFMNGYTF. The CDR3 bases are TGCGCCAGCAGTGATGGGCAAGGAACGTTTATGAATGGCTACACCTTC.

Notes on this clonotype: A read error may produce the germline difference seen at one junction end. The J gene is TRBJ2-5, the V gene TRBV5-1; D gene uncertain. CDR3 length: 14 amino acids. Germline V gives CDR1 SGHRS, CDR2 YFSETQ. CDR3 nucleotide sequence: TGTGCCAGCAGCTTGGTGGACGGGCAAGAGACCCAGTACTTC. Amino acid sequence: CASSLVDGQETQYF.

Worth noting for this clonotype: A read error may account for a junction end that differs from germline. The chain joins TRBV5-5 to TRBJ1-2; 8 bases agree with TRBD1. The germline V gene encodes CDR1 SGHKS and CDR2 YYEKEE (reference sequence). This CDR3 is 15 amino acids long. The CDR3 DNA follows: TGCGCCAGCAGCTTGATTAACAGGGGGGTGTATGGCTACACCTTC. Translation gives CASSLINRGVYGYTF.

In this sample, this clonotype turned up many times. This chain uses TRBV12-3 or TRBV12-4 with TRBJ1-5; D uncertain. The CDR3 is 13 amino acids. Trimming cost V 5 bases and J 7 bases, with 12 bases left between them. This CDR3 reads CASSTTRHQPQHF. The CDR3, as DNA: TGTGCCAGCAGTACTACCCGACACCAGCCCCAGCATTTT.

The rearrangement uses TRBV19 and TRBJ1-4; D is uncertain. Trimming removed 10 bases from V and 8 bases from J, with 17 bases in between. This CDR3 has 13 residues. CDR1 and CDR2 (germline): LNHDA, SQIVND (reference sequence). As DNA, the CDR3 is TGTGCCACCACGACGGTACGAGGAGAAAAACTGTTTTTT. Protein product: CATTTVRGEKLFF.

V usage is TRBV27 and J usage is TRBJ2-2, with 7 bases matching TRBD2. This CDR3 comprises 16 residues. Germline V gene lookup returns CDR1 MNHEY and CDR2 SMNVEV (reference sequence). V shed 6 bases and J 0 bases; nucleotides not matched to a gene: 7. The CDR3, as DNA: TGTGCCAGCAGAACGATAGCGGGTGCGAACACCGGGGAGCTGTTTTTT. Protein sequence: CASRTIAGANTGELFF.

This clonotype came up a few times. The rearrangement links TRBV6-1 to TRBJ1-5, with D hard to call. There are 13 residues in the CDR3. Trimming left V 10 bases short and J 4 bases short, with 14 bases between. CDR1 is MNHNS, CDR2 SASEGT, per germline. CDR3 residues: CAMGSSINQPQHF. In DNA, the CDR3 is TGTGCCATGGGGTCTTCTATAAATCAGCCCCAGCATTTT.

This clonotype has only a few counts. For the CDR3, the DNA is TGTGCCAGCAGCTTAACCCCACAGGGGGCCGGGGAGCTGTTTTTT. This codes for CASSLTPQGAGELFF. V usage is TRBV7-3 and J usage is TRBJ2-2, with 8 bases that match TRBD1. The germline V gene has CDR1 SGHTA and CDR2 FQGTGA. The J segment lost 6 bases and the V segment lost 0 bases, leaving 3 bases of the junction unmatched. This CDR3 spans 15 amino acids.

In its sample, this clonotype was seen many times. This chain links TRBV11-3 with TRBJ2-1, with 7 bases that match TRBD1. The V and J ends lost 0 bases and 1 base, in that order; junction bases with no gene match: 0. This CDR3 has 15 amino acids. Germline V CDR1 and CDR2: SGHNT, YENEEA. Written as DNA, the CDR3 is TGTGCCAGCAGCTTAGACAGGGGGTCCTACAATGAGCAGTTCTTC. Its protein is CASSLDRGSYNEQFF.

This clonotype was seen at least ten times. The chain carries TRBV20-1 and TRBJ2-3; either TRBD1 or TRBD2 may supply D (5 bases each). The CDR3 is 17 amino acids. Between the trimmed V and J ends, which lost 3 bases and 3 bases, there was a span of 22 bases. CDR1 DFQATT and CDR2 SNEGSKA come from the germline V gene (reference sequence). The CDR3 coding sequence is TGCAGTGCTAGGGATTCATTTGGGGGAGCTGGGACAGATACGCAGTATTTT. Translation: CSARDSFGGAGTDTQYF.

In the case of this clonotype: A single base separates this from a much larger clone, so it may be a read error. This chain uses TRBV7-9 with TRBJ2-5; 9 bases line up with TRBD1. CDR3 length: 14 amino acids. V lost 6 bases to trimming and J lost 1 base; unmatched junction nucleotides: 3. Per the germline V gene, CDR1 is SEHNR and CDR2 is FQNEAQ (reference sequence). The CDR3: CASSRTGAQETQYF. The DNA for the CDR3 is TGTGCCAGCAGTCGGACAGGGGCCCAAGAGACCCAGTACTTC.

This clonotype was detected ten times or more. The rearrangement joins TRBV11-2 to TRBJ2-2; D remains unclear. In germline, CDR1 is SGHAT, CDR2 FQNNGV. The V gene lost 0 bases and the J gene lost 7 bases, with 3 bases spanning the gap. The CDR3 covers 12 residues. This chain's CDR3 is CASSLDVGELFF. The CDR3 bases are TGTGCCAGCAGCTTAGACGTCGGGGAGCTGTTTTTT.

This clonotype was seen many times. V and J are TRBV25-1 and TRBJ1-1; 8 bases map to TRBD1. Trimming cost V 8 bases and J 9 bases; bases outside gene matches: 11. The CDR3 extends over 13 amino acids. The germline V gene encodes CDR1 MGHDK and CDR2 SYGVNS. CDR3 in amino acids: CASRLPGGEKAFF. The DNA for the CDR3 is TGTGCCAGCCGGCTACCAGGGGGCGAGAAAGCTTTCTTT.

This clonotype was observed many times. This chain uses TRBV12-3 or TRBV12-4 with TRBJ2-5; 7 bases line up with TRBD2. J lost 3 bases, V lost 7 bases, and 11 bases had no gene match. The CDR3 has 15 amino acids. CDR3 nucleotide sequence: TGTGCCAGCACCCCGGGGTCTAGCGGTAAAGAGACCCAGTACTTC. Protein product: CASTPGSSGKETQYF.

The CDR3 sequence: CATTDTYTGELFF. As DNA, the CDR3 is TGTGCCACCACCGACACTTACACCGGGGAGCTGTTTTTT. This chain connects TRBV24-1 to TRBJ2-2, with D unresolved. This CDR3 contains 13 residues. Germline V gene data show CDR1 as KGHDR and CDR2 as SFDVKD. The ends were cut back, 8 bases at V and 3 bases at J, with 9 bases in the middle.

This clonotype was detected ten times or more. The chain joins TRBV11-2 to TRBJ2-7; TRBD1 is a possible D gene (7 bases). V lost 0 bases and J lost 0, with 12 bases in between. The CDR3 sequence is 16 residues long. The V gene's germline CDR1 is SGHAT and CDR2 FQNNGV. The CDR3 DNA reads as TGTGCCAGCAGCTTAGAGGGGGGACAGTCCTCCTACGAGCAGTACTTC. Its translation: CASSLEGGQSSYEQYF.

The table lists this clonotype with many counts. The CDR3 DNA reads TGTGCCAGCAGTTTACAGGGGAAAAAACTGTTTTTT. Its translation: CASSLQGKKLFF. This chain connects TRBV12-3 or TRBV12-4 to TRBJ1-4; D possibly corresponds to TRBD1 (6 bases). The CDR3 is made up of 12 amino acids. V gave up 2 bases and J gave up 9 bases, with 7 bases separating them.

This clonotype was counted ten times or more. The chain uses TRBV29-1 and TRBJ1-4, with unresolved D. The germline CDR1 and CDR2 sequences are SQVTM and ANQGSEA. The V end was cut by 3 bases, the J end by 3 bases, with 14 bases between. CDR3 length: 15 residues. CDR3 sequence reads: CSVESFGRSNEKLFF. CDR3 bases: TGCAGCGTTGAGTCGTTCGGCAGGTCTAATGAAAAACTGTTTTTT.

The genes are TRBV10-3 and TRBJ1-1; D is perhaps TRBD1 (5 bases). The germline V gene has CDR1 ENHRY and CDR2 SYGVKD. Trimming shortened V by 3 bases and J by 6 bases, and 11 bases separated the two germline ends. The CDR3 totals 13 residues. The CDR3 loop reads CAISDGDWSEAFF. In nucleotides, the CDR3 is TGTGCCATCAGTGACGGGGACTGGTCTGAAGCTTTCTTT.

Many counts were recorded for this clonotype. Mismatch with germline at one junction end may stem from a read error. This chain connects TRBV5-6 to TRBJ1-1; no clear D gene. CDR1 and CDR2 from the germline V gene are SGHDT and YYEEEE. The length of the CDR3 is 11 residues. The CDR3 DNA follows: TGTGCCAGCAGCTTGAACAGTGAAGCTTTCTTT. It is translated as CASSLNSEAFF. Based on the CDR3 plus reference TRBV5-6 and TRBJ1-1, the full variable domain is DAGVTQSPTHLIKTRGQQVTLRCSPKSGHDTVSWYQQALGQGPQFIFQYYEEEERQRGNFPDRFSGHQFPNYSSELNVNALLLGDSALYLCASSLNSEAFFGQGTRLTVV.